This TCR beta chain was obtained from a study of long-term antiretroviral therapy in people with HIV. This was the immunoSEQ v3.0 assay at survey level. The method was immunoSEQ multiplex PCR; TCRdb's version includes in-frame clones alone and lacks a portion of them. This sample carries about 28,000 clones, approximately 78% of them seen once, and the ten largest clones take approximately 8.5%. V was shortened by 0 bases and J by 9 bases, with 12 bases between the two germline ends. The V gene's germline CDR1 is SGHRS and CDR2 YFSETQ. The CDR3 is 14 residues long. The chain is built from TRBV5-1 and TRBJ1-4; D might be TRBD1 (5 bases). The TCR sequence derives from a man younger than 30 with HIV. The sample was unsorted PBMCs, taken 1.5 years before starting antiretroviral therapy. CDR3 bases: TGCGCCAGCAGCTTGGGGGGGATCGAGAAAAAACTGTTTTTT. Its protein product is CASSLGGIEKKLFF.